This TCR beta chain appears in the sequencing data of a study of Graves' ophthalmopathy and Graves' hyperthyroidism. Overall study findings and caveats: Among thyroid clonotypes expanded above 0.001 frequency, most also appeared in blood.

TCR beta CDR3 amplification used RNA transcripts. After a first-round RT-PCR with HTBI primers, a second-round multiplex PCR was run. In TCRdb, the multiplex PCR reads were re-called with MiXCR into one record per CDR3 protein. The sample lists 300,000 to 400,000 distinct CDR3 sequences, about a sixth occurring once. Hyperthyroidism is called stable when no ophthalmopathy develops within 18 months of follow-up. Aged 18 to 65, hyperthyroidism patients had new diagnoses of under 2 months' duration. Uncontrolled infections, pregnancy, lactation or other autoimmune diseases led to patient exclusion. A word on this clonotype: The antigen is not known.

Germline CDR1 and CDR2: MNHEY and SVGEGT. The CDR3 runs 13 residues. V shed 8 bases and J shed 2 bases, with 13 bases lying between them. Sequenced: peripheral blood. J is TRBJ2-7 and V is TRBV6-2 or TRBV6-3; D is undetermined. This clonotype originated in an adult woman with stable Graves' hyperthyroidism. CDR3 nucleotide sequence: TGTGCCAGCGGATACACCATTACCTACGAGCAGTACTTC. Its protein is CASGYTITYEQYF.